The entry below describes one TCR beta chain. This receptor's antigen is unknown. Per-base qualities were not stored, and no clone one base away is much larger. The record originates from a study of beta chain features in type 1 diabetes (dated by TCRdb to the late 2010s). About the investigation overall: No differences in mean age, gender distribution, total cell number or subset yield were found between patients and healthy donors. A total of 90 million to 120 million sorted cells were examined across all samples, and a strong correlation was observed between cell number per subset and RNA yield. In the study, TCRB repertoires of sorted circulating CD4+ T cell subsets from recently diagnosed type 1 diabetes patients were compared with those of matched healthy donors. Regulatory and stem cell-like memory subsets were obtained from only 8 patients and roughly 8 healthy donors, while naive and central memory subsets were obtained from all 30 or so donors. The paper as a whole reports these results and caveats: Naive, central memory and regulatory TCRB repertoires appeared more similar among patients than among healthy donors. Patients with type 1 diabetes made fewer insertions and deleted more nucleotides at VDJ recombination sites, implying thymic rearrangement abnormalities. Because cDNA was sequenced instead of genomic DNA, activated cells with high expression could be over-represented, although the groups did not differ in activation or CD3 levels. PCR may preferentially amplify shorter templates, but because patient and control samples were amplified and corrected together, any resulting skew would affect both groups equally. HLA sub-analyses involved small numbers of individuals, so any influence of HLA type on TCRB rearrangement remained unresolved. A moderate but significant shortening of TCRB CDR3 length was observed in type 1 diabetes patients in all four CD4+ subsets.

The High Capacity cDNA Reverse Transcription Kit was used to reverse transcribe all of the isolated RNA, meaning that expressed TCRB transcripts were what got sequenced. Deep immunoSEQ sequencing was performed on naive, central memory and regulatory T cell samples, with an average of roughly 4 million total reads per sample. Sorted cells were lysed in RLT buffer and RNA was extracted with DNase-treated RNeasy Micro or Mini kits, depending on cell number. To prevent cross-contamination, every cell subset was processed on its own, while patient and healthy donor samples were processed together. The immunoSEQ multiplex PCR was used to amplify TCRB sequences from cDNA, yielding 87-bp fragments that span the CDR3 region. The amplicons were sequenced using the Illumina HiSeq platform. In the paper's pipeline: Synthetic template baselines were used to correct PCR bias computationally, reads within Hamming distance 2 were collapsed together, and singletons that could not be merged were discarded. Reads were aligned against IMGT to assign V, D and J genes, CDR3 length and insertions or deletions at six rearrangement sites. Within each subset, clonotype counts were normalized to the number of sorted cells before true diversity and Gini coefficients were calculated with the tcR R package. The overlap coefficient, calculated on TCRB nucleotide sequences, was used to quantify repertoire sharing. Out-of-frame TCRB sequences from naive cells were analyzed as a proxy for the pre-selection repertoire. TCRdb's version of the immuneACCESS table is confined to in-frame rearrangements and falls short of the full clone set. An unresolved V gene accounts for under half of the shortfall where checked; the remainder is of unknown origin. V, J and clone size are taken as reported in that table, and D and trimming were inferred from the DNA itself. The table for this sample lists under 450,000 clones; about 14% of them were counted only once. Roughly 0.035% of the sample belongs to the ten largest clones.

Each donor gave one peripheral blood draw, around 100 mL on average, collected into heparinised tubes. A BD FACSAria II and a panel including CD45RO, CCR7, CD25, CD127, CD95 and CD27 were used to sort naive, central memory, regulatory and stem cell-like memory CD4+ T cells. Every sorted population had a purity above 98%. PBMCs were isolated right away by Lymphoprep density gradient centrifugation and were stained directly, without culture. So that batch effects would be minimized, each experiment stained and sorted samples in pairs, pairing one healthy donor with one patient. The sequenced sample consisted of naive CD4+ T cells from blood. The sample's cell subset or site, from its label and the paper: true naive CD4+ T cells. This clonotype originated in a young man in good health.

This receptor has the CDR3 CASSVASGLGYEQYF. Here is the DNA: TGTGCCAGCAGCGTAGCTTCGGGGCTCGGCTACGAGCAGTACTTC. The V and J genes are TRBV9 and TRBJ2-7; the D region may be TRBD1 or TRBD2, each matching 5 bases equally. V and J lose 0 bases and 3 bases, and a span of 13 bases separates them. The germline V gene sets CDR1 to SGDLS and CDR2 to YYNGEE. Measured from the cysteine to the phenylalanine, the CDR3 is 15 residues long. Only the CDR3 DNA is retained, 45 bases long and in frame from the first base.